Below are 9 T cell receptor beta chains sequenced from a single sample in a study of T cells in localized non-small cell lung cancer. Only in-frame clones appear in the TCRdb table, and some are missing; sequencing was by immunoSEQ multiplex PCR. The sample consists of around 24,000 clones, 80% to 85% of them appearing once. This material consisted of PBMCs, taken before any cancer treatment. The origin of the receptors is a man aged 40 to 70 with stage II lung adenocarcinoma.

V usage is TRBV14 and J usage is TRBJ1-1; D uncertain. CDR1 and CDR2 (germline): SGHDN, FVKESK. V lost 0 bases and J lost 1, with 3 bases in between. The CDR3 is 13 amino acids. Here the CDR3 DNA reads TGTGCCAGCAGCCAAGACAGGAACACTGAAGCTTTCTTT. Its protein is CASSQDRNTEAFF.

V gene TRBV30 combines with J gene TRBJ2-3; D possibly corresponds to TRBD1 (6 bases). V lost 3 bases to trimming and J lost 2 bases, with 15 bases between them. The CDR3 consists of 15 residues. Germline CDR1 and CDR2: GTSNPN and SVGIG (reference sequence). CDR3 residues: CAWSLGGRYTDTQYF. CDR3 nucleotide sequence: TGTGCCTGGAGCCTTGGGGGCCGATACACAGATACGCAGTATTTT.

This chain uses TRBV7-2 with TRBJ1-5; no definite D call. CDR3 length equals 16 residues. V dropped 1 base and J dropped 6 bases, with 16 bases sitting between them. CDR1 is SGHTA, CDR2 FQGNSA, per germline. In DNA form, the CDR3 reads TGTGCCAGCAGCTTAGGGCTCGAAGGGAGAGGTCAGCCCCAGCATTTT. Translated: CASSLGLEGRGQPQHF.

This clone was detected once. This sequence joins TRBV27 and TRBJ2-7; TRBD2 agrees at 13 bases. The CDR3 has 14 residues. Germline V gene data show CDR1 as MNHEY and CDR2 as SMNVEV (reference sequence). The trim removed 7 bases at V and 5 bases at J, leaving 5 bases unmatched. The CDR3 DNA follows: TGTGCCAGCAAAGGACTAGCGGGAGTCGACGAGCAGTACTTC. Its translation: CASKGLAGVDEQYF.

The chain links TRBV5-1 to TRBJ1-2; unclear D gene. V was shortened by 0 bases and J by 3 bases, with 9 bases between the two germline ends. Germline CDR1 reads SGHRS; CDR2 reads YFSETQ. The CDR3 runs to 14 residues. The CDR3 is CASSLGAVYYGYTF. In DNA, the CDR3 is TGCGCCAGCAGCTTGGGTGCCGTTTACTATGGCTACACCTTC.

CDR3 region: CASGSSGEGTDTQYF. CDR3 DNA: TGTGCTAGTGGTTCTTCGGGAGAAGGCACAGATACGCAGTATTTT. The chain employs TRBV12-5 and TRBJ2-3, with D tentatively TRBD2 (6 bases). The CDR3 consists of 15 residues. The V gene's germline CDR1 is LGHNT and CDR2 FRNRAP. V was cut by 4 bases and J by 1 base, with 12 bases left in between.

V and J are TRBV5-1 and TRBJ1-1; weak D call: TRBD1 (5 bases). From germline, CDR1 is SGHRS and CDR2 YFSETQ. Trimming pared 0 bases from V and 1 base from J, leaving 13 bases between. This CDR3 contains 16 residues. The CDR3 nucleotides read TGCGCCAGCAGCTTGGCCTCAGGGCAGGGGAACACTGAAGCTTTCTTT. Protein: CASSLASGQGNTEAFF.

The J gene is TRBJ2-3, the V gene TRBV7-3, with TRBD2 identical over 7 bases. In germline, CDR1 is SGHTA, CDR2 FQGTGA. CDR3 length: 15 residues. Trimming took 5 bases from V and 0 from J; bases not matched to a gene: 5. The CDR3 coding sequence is TGTGCCAGCAGCCGCAGCGGGGCCAGCACAGATACGCAGTATTTT. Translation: CASSRSGASTDTQYF.

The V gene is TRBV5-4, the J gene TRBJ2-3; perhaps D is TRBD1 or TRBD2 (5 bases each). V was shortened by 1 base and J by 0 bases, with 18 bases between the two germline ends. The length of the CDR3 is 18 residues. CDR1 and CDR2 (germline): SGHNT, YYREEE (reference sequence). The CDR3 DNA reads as TGTGCCAGCAGCTTGCCCCTGGGGGAGCCGGGGAGCACAGATACGCAGTATTTT. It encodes CASSLPLGEPGSTDTQYF.